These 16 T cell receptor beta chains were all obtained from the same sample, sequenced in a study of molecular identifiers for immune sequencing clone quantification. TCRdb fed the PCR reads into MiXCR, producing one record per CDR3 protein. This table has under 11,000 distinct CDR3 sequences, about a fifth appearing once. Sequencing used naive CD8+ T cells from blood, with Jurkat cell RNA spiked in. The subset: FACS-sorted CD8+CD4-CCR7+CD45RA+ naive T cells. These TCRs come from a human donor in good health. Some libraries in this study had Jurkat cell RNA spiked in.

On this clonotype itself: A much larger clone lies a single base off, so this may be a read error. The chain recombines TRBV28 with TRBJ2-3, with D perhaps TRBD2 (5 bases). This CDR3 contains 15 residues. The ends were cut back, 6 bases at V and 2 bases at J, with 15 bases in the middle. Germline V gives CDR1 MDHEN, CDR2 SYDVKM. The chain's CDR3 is CASRFLLRVTDTQYF. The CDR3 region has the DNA TGTGCCAGCAGGTTTTTGTTGCGGGTCACAGATACGCAGTATTTT.

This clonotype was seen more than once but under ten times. The CDR3 sequence: CASSLYPGSSTDTQYF. CDR3 nucleotides: TGTGCCAGCAGTCTTTACCCCGGGTCAAGCACAGATACGCAGTATTTT. The J gene is TRBJ2-3, the V gene TRBV27; D unresolved. Germline CDR1 and CDR2: MNHEY and SMNVEV (reference sequence). Trimming shortened V by 5 bases and J by 0 bases, and 15 bases separated the two germline ends. The CDR3 extends over 16 amino acids.

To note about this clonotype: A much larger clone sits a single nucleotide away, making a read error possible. This CDR3 reads CASSWGGGVEQYF. The CDR3 nucleotides read TGTGCCAGCAGTTGGGGGGGGGGGGTTGAGCAGTACTTC. V and J are TRBV27 and TRBJ2-7; TRBD2 agrees at 7 bases. V trimming: 4 bases; J trimming: 7 bases; junction bases outside the gene matches: 7. The CDR3 contains 13 residues. Germline CDR1 and CDR2: MNHEY and SMNVEV (reference sequence).

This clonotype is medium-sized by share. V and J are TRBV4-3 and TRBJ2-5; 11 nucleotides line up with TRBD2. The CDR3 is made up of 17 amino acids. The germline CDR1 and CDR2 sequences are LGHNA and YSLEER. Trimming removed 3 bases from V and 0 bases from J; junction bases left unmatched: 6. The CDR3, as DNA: TGCGCCAGCAGCCAGGGGACTAGCGGAGCGTACCAAGAGACCCAGTACTTC. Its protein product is CASSQGTSGAYQETQYF.

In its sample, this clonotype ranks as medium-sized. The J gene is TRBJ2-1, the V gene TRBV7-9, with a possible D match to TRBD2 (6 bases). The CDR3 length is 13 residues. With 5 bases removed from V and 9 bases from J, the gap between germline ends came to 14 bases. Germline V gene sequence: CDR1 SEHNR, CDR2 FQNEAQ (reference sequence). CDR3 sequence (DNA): TGTGCCAGCAGCCAAGGAGGGCCTTTTGAGCAGTTCTTC. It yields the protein CASSQGGPFEQFF.

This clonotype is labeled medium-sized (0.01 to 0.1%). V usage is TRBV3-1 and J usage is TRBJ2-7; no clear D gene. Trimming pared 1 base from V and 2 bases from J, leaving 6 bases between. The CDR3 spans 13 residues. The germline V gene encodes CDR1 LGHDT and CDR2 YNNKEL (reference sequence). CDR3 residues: CASSQVGPYEQYF. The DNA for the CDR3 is TGTGCCAGCAGCCAAGTGGGCCCCTACGAGCAGTACTTC.

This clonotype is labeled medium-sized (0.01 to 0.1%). The CDR3 is CASSQEGGIQETQYF. CDR3 in DNA: TGCGCCAGCAGCCAAGAAGGGGGTATCCAAGAGACCCAGTACTTC. The chain is built from TRBV4-3 and TRBJ2-5; TRBD1 might be the D (6 bases). Germline CDR1 LGHNA, CDR2 YSLEER. The V gene lost 0 bases and the J gene lost 1 base, with 9 bases spanning the gap. The CDR3 contains 15 residues.

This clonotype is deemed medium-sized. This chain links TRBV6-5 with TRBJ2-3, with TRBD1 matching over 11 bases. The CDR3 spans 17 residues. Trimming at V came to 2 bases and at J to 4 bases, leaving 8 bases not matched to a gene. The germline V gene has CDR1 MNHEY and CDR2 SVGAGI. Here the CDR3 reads CASSYGRTGGFADTQYF. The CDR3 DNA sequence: TGTGCCAGCAGTTACGGACGGACAGGGGGCTTCGCAGATACGCAGTATTTT.

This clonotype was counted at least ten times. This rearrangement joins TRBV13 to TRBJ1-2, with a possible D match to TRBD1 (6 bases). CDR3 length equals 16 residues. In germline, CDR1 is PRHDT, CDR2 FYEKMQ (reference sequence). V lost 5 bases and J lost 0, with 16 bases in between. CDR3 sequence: CASSNLDRLANYGYTF. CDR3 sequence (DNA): TGTGCCAGCAGCAACTTAGACAGGCTCGCTAACTATGGCTACACCTTC. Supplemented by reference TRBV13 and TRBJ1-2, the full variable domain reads AAGVIQSPRHLIKEKRETATLKCYPIPRHDTVYWYQQGPGQDPQFLISFYEKMQSDKGSIPDRFSAQQFSDYHSELNMSSLELGDSALYFCASSNLDRLANYGYTFGSGTRLTVV.

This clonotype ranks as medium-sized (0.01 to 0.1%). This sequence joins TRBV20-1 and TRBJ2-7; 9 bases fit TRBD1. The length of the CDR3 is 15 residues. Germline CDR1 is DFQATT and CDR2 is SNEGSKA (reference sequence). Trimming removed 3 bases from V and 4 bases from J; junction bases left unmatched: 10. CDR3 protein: CSASYSGTGPYEQYF. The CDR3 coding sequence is TGCAGTGCTAGTTACTCCGGGACAGGGCCATACGAGCAGTACTTC.

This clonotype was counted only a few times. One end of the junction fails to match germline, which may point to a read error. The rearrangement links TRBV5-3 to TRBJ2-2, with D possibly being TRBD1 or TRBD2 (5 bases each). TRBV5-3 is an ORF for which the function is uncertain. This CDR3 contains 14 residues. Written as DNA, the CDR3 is TGTGCCAGCAGCTTGGGACCGGACACCGGGGAGCTGTTTTTT. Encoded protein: CASSLGPDTGELFF.

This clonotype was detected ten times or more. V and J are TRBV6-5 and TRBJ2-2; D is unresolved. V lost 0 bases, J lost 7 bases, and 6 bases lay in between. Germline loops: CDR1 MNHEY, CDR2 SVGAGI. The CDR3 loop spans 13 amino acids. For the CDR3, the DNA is TGTGCCAGCAGTTACTCGAGTTTCGGGGAGCTGTTTTTT. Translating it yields CASSYSSFGELFF.

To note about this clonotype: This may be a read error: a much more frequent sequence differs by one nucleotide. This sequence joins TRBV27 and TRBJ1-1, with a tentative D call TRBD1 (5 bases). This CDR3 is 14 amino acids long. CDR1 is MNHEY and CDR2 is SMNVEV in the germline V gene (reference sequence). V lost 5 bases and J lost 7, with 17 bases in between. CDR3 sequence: CASSASPGRSEAFF. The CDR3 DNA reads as TGTGCCAGCAGTGCCTCTCCGGGACGGAGTGAAGCTTTCTTT.

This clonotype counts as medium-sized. The CDR3 reads CASSLELGASYEQYF. Here the CDR3 DNA reads TGTGCCAGCAGCTTAGAGCTTGGGGCCTCCTACGAGCAGTACTTC. The rearrangement joins TRBV7-2 to TRBJ2-7; possible D gene TRBD1, 5 bases. This CDR3 is built from 15 residues. V dropped 1 base and J dropped 0 bases, with 10 bases sitting between them. CDR1 SGHTA and CDR2 FQGNSA come from the germline V gene.

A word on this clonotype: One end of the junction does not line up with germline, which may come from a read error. The CDR3 protein is CASTPPGLAGAPSTDTLYF. DNA for the CDR3: TGTGCCAGCACCCCTCCGGGCCTAGCGGGAGCCCCCAGCACAGATACGCTGTATTTT. This sequence joins TRBV27 and TRBJ2-3, with 10 nucleotides matching TRBD2. Germline V lookup: CDR1 MNHEY, CDR2 SMNVEV (reference sequence). The length of the CDR3 is 19 residues.

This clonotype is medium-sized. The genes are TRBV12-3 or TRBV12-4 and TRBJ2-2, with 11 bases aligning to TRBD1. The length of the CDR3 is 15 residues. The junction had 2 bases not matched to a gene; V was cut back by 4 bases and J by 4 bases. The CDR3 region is CASSYGTGGTGELFF. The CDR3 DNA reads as TGTGCCAGCAGTTACGGGACAGGGGGCACCGGGGAGCTGTTTTTT.